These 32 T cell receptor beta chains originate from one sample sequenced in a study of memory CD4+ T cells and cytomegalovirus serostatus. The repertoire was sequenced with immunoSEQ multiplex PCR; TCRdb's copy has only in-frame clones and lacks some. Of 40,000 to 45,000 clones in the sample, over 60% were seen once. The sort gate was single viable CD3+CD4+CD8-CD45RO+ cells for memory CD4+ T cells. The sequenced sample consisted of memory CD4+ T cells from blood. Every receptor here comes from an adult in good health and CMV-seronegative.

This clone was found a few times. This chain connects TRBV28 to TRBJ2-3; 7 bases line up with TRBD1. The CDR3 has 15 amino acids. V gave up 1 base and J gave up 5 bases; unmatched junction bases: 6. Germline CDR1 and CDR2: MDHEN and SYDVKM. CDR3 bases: TGTGCCAGCAGTTTATCAGGGGGAGTTAGAGATACGCAGTATTTT. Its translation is CASSLSGGVRDTQYF. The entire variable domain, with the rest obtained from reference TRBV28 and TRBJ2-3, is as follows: DVKVTQSSRYLVKRTGEKVFLECVQDMDHENMFWYRQDPGLGLRLIYFSYDVKMKEKGDIPEGYSVSREKKERFSLILESASTNQTSMYLCASSLSGGVRDTQYFGPGTRLTVL.

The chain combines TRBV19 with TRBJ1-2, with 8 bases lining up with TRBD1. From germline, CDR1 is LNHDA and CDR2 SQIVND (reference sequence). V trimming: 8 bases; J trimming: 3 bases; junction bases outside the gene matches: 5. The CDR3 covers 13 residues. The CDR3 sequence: CASSGGNDYGYTF. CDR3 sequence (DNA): TGTGCCAGTTCAGGGGGCAACGACTATGGCTACACCTTC.

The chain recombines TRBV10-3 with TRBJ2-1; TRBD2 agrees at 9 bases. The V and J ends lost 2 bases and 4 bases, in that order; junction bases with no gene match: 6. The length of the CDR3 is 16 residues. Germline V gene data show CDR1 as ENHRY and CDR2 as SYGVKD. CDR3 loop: CAISEGRGGVYNEQFF. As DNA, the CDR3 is TGTGCCATCAGTGAGGGGCGCGGGGGGGTATACAATGAGCAGTTCTTC.

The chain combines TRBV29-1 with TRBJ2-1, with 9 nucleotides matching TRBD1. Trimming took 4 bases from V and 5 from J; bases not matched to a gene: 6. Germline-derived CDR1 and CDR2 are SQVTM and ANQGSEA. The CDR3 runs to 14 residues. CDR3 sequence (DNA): TGCAGCGTTGTATTACAGGGGGCTCACAATGAGCAGTTCTTC. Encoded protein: CSVVLQGAHNEQFF.

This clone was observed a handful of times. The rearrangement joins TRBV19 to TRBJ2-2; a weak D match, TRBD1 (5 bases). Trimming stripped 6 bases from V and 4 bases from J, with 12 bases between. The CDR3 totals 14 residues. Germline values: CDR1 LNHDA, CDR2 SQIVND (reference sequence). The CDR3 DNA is TGTGCCAGTAGCTCCCCAGGGCGCACCGGGGAGCTGTTTTTT. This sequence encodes CASSSPGRTGELFF.

Here the CDR3 DNA reads TGCGCCAGCAGCTTGGCGGCTAGCGGGGGGTTAGATACGCAGTATTTT. It specifies CASSLAASGGLDTQYF. The chain recombines TRBV5-1 with TRBJ2-3; 11 bases line up with TRBD2. The germline V gene has CDR1 SGHRS and CDR2 YFSETQ. This CDR3 spans 16 amino acids. The trim removed 0 bases at V and 5 bases at J, leaving 5 bases unmatched.

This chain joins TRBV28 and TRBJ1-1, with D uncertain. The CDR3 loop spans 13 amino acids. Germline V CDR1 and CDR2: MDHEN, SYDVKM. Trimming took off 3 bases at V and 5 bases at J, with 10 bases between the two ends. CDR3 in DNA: TGTGCCAGCAGTTTCTCGATGGGGACTGAAGCTTTCTTT. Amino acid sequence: CASSFSMGTEAFF.

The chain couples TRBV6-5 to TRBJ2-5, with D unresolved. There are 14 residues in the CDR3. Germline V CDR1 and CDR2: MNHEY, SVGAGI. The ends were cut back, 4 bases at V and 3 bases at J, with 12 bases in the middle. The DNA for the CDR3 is TGTGCCAGCAGTTTCAGCTACCGCAAAGAGACCCAGTACTTC. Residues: CASSFSYRKETQYF.

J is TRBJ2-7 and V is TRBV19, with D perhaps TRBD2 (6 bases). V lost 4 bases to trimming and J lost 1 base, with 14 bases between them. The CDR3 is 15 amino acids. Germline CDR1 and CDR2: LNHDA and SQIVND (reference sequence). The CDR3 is CASSSAGSSSYEQYF. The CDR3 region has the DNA TGTGCCAGTAGTAGCGCGGGAAGTTCGTCCTACGAGCAGTACTTC.

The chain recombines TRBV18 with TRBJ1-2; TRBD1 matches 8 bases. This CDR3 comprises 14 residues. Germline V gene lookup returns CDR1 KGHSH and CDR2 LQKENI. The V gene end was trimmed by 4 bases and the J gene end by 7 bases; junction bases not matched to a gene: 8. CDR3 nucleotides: TGTGCCAGCTCACGCTTGGACAGGGAACTTGGCTACACCTTC. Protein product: CASSRLDRELGYTF.

DNA for the CDR3: TGTGCCAGCTCAGAACGTAGGGATTCACCCCTCCACTTT. Its translation: CASSERRDSPLHF. V is TRBV18 and J is TRBJ1-6; D is unresolved. With 5 bases removed from V and 8 bases from J, the gap between germline ends came to 10 bases. CDR1 KGHSH and CDR2 LQKENI come from the germline V gene. This CDR3 is 13 amino acids long.

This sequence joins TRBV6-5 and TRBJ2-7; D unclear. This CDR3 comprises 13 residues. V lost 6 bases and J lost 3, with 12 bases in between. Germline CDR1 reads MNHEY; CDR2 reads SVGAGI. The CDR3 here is CASRAKVNYEQYF. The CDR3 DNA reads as TGTGCCAGCAGAGCCAAGGTTAACTACGAGCAGTACTTC.

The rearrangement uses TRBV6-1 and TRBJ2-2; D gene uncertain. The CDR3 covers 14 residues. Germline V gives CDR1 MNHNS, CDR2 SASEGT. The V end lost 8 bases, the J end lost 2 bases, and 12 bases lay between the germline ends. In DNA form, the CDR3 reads TGTGCCAGCGGTGGAACACGTAACACCGGGGAGCTGTTTTTT. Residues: CASGGTRNTGELFF.

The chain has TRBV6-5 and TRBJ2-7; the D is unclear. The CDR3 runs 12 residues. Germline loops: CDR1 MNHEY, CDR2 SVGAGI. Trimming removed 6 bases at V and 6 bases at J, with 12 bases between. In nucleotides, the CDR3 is TGTGCCAGCAGACTCCAGATTGGCGAGCAGTACTTC. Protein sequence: CASRLQIGEQYF.

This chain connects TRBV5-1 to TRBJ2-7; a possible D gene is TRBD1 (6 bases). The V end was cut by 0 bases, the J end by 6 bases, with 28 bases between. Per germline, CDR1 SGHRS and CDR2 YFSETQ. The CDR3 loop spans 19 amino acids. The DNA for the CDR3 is TGCGCCAGCAGCTTGGGGCCTACTCAAACAGGGTCGCGGATAGGCGAGCAGTACTTC. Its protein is CASSLGPTQTGSRIGEQYF.

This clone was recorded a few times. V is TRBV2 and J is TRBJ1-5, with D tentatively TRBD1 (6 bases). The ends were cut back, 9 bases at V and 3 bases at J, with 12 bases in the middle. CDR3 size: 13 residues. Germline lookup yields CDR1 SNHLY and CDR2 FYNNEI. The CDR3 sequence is CARRQVLNQPQHF. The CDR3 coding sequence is TGTGCCAGAAGACAGGTTCTCAATCAGCCCCAGCATTTT.

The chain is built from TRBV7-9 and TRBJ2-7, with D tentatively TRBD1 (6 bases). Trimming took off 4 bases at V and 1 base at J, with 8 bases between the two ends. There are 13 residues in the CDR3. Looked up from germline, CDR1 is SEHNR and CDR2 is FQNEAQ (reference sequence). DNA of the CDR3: TGTGCCAGCAGCTCACAGGGATCCTACGAGCAGTACTTC. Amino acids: CASSSQGSYEQYF.

The CDR3 DNA follows: TGTGCCAGCAGCCCCGGGACAGGTTCGCTCGGCTACACCTTC. It is translated as CASSPGTGSLGYTF. This chain links TRBV7-3 with TRBJ1-2; 8 bases line up with TRBD1. The CDR3 is made up of 14 amino acids. From germline, CDR1 is SGHTA and CDR2 FQGTGA. Unmatched junction bases numbered 10, after V lost 5 bases and J lost 8 bases.

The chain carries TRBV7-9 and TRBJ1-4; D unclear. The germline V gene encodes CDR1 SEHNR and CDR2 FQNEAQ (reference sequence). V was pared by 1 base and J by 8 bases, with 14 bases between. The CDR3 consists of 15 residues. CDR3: CASSLGGSPLEKLFF. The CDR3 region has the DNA TGTGCCAGCAGCTTAGGCGGCAGTCCGCTCGAAAAACTGTTTTTT.

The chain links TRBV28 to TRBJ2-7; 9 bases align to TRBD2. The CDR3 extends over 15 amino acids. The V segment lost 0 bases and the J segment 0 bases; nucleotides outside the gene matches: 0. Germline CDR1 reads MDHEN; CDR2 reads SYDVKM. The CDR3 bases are TGTGCCAGCAGTTTATGGACTAGCGGCTCCTACGAGCAGTACTTC. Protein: CASSLWTSGSYEQYF.

In nucleotides, the CDR3 is TGCGCCAGCAGCACCGGACAGGCTATCACCGGGGAGCTGTTTTTT. This encodes CASSTGQAITGELFF. J is TRBJ2-2 and V is TRBV5-1; TRBD1 matches at 7 bases. The V segment lost 4 bases and the J segment 4 bases; nucleotides outside the gene matches: 7. The CDR3 extends over 15 amino acids. The V gene's germline CDR1 is SGHRS and CDR2 YFSETQ.

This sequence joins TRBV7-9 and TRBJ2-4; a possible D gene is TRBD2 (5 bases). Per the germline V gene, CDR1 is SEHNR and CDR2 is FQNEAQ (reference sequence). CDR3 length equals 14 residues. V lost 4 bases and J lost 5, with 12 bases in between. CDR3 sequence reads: CASSSLRGENIQYF. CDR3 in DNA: TGTGCCAGCAGCTCCCTTCGGGGTGAAAACATTCAGTACTTC.

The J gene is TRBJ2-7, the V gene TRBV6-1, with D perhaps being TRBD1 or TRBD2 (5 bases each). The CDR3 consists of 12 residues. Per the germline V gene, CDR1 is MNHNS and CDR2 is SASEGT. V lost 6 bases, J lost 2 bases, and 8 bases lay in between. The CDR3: CASRGPTYEQYF. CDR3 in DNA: TGTGCCAGCAGGGGACCGACCTACGAGCAGTACTTC.

In DNA form, the CDR3 reads TGTGCCAGCAGTCCGGACAGGGGGAGGTACAATGAGCAGTTCTTC. The encoded protein is CASSPDRGRYNEQFF. The chain links TRBV11-2 to TRBJ2-1; 10 bases are shared with TRBD1. V shed 6 bases, J shed 4 bases, and the junction held 6 bases outside the gene matches. The CDR3 runs to 15 residues. Germline CDR1 is SGHAT and CDR2 is FQNNGV. Combining the CDR3 with reference TRBV11-2 and TRBJ2-1 gives the whole variable domain EAGVAQSPRYKIIEKRQSVAFWCNPISGHATLYWYQQILGQGPKLLIQFQNNGVVDDSQLPKDRFSAERLKGVDSTLKIQPAKLEDSAVYLCASSPDRGRYNEQFFGPGTRLTVL.

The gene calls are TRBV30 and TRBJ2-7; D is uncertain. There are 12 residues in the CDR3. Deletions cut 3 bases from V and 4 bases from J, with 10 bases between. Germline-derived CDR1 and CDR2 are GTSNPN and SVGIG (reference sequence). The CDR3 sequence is CAWSAKGYEQYF. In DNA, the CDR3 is TGTGCCTGGAGCGCTAAAGGGTACGAGCAGTACTTC. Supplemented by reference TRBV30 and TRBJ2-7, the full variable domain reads SQTIHQWPATLVQPVGSPLSLECTVEGTSNPNLYWYRQAAGRGLQLLFYSVGIGQISSEVPQNLSASRPQDRQFILSSKKLLLSDSGFYLCAWSAKGYEQYFGPGTRLTVT.

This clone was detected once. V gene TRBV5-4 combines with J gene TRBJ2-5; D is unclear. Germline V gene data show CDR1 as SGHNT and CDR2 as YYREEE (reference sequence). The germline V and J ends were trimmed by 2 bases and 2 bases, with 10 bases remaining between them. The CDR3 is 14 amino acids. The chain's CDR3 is CASSFLDGQETQYF. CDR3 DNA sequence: TGTGCCAGCAGCTTTCTCGATGGACAAGAGACCCAGTACTTC.

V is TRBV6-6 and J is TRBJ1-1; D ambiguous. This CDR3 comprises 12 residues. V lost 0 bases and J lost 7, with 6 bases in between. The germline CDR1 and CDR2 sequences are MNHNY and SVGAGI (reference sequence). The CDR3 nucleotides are TGTGCCAGCAGTTACTCGACGGGTGAAGCTTTCTTT. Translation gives CASSYSTGEAFF.

CDR3 amino acids: CASSGSAGAFNEQFF. CDR3 coding DNA: TGTGCCAGCAGCGGGTCCGCCGGTGCGTTCAATGAGCAGTTCTTC. The chain joins TRBV2 to TRBJ2-1, with unresolved D. V was cut by 6 bases and J by 6 bases, with 18 bases left in between. CDR3 length equals 15 residues. The germline V gene has CDR1 SNHLY and CDR2 FYNNEI.

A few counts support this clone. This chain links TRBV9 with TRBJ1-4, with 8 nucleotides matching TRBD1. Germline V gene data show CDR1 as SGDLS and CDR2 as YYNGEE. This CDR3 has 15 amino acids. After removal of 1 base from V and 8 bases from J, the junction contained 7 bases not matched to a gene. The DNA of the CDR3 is TGTGCCAGCAGCGTAAGCAGGGGGCGTGCGGAAAAACTGTTTTTT. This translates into CASSVSRGRAEKLFF.

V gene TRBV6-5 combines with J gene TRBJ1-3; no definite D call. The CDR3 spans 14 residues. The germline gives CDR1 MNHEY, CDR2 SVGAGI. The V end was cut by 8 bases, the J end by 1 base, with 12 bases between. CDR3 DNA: TGTGCCAGCGGTATGAGAGAATCTGGAAACACCATATATTTT. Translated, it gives CASGMRESGNTIYF.

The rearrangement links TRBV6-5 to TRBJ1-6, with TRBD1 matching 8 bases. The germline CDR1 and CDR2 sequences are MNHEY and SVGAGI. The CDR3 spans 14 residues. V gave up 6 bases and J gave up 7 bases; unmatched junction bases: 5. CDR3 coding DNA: TGTGCCAGCAGAGGACAGGGTGGGAATTCACCCCTCCACTTT. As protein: CASRGQGGNSPLHF.

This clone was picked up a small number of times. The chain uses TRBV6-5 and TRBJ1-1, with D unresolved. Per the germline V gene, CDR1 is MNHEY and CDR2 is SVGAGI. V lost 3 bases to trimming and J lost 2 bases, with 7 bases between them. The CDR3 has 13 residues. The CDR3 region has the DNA TGTGCCAGCAGTTATAGGAGAAACACTGAAGCTTTCTTT. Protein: CASSYRRNTEAFF.